These 8 T cell receptor beta chains were all obtained from the same sample, sequenced in a study of blood T cell repertoires in COVID-19. Measured with immunoSEQ multiplex PCR; TCRdb has only the in-frame clones, and not every one. Counted here are 150,000 to 200,000 clones, 84% occurring once; the ten biggest clones make up more than 3%. The sequenced sample consisted of PBMCs or T cells enriched from blood (not recorded which). The receptor source for this set is a woman between 25 and 40 years old who had been exposed to COVID-19.

This chain uses TRBV6-6 with TRBJ2-1; 14 bases map to TRBD2. Germline trimming cut 5 bases from V and 3 bases from J; bases unmatched to any gene: 6. Per germline, CDR1 MNHNY and CDR2 SVGAGI (reference sequence). CDR3 length: 17 residues. CDR3 sequence: CASSPRTSGGFYNEQFF. The CDR3, as DNA: TGTGCCAGCAGTCCCCGGACTAGCGGGGGGTTCTACAATGAGCAGTTCTTC.

The CDR3 here is CASRCRGRCNSYEQYF. The CDR3 coding sequence is TGTGCCAGTAGGTGCAGGGGGAGATGTAACTCCTACGAGCAGTACTTC. The chain is built from TRBV19 and TRBJ2-7; 7 bases map to TRBD1. The germline V gene encodes CDR1 LNHDA and CDR2 SQIVND (reference sequence). With V trimmed by 6 bases and J by 0 bases, 11 bases remained unmatched. This CDR3 has 16 amino acids.

The genes are TRBV29-1 and TRBJ1-1, with 8 bases identical to TRBD1. The V and J ends lost 5 bases and 2 bases, in that order; junction bases with no gene match: 7. The CDR3 runs 14 residues. Germline V gives CDR1 SQVTM, CDR2 ANQGSEA. CDR3 nucleotide sequence: TGCAGCGTTCGACCTGACAGGGGAAACACTGAAGCTTTCTTT. Translated, it gives CSVRPDRGNTEAFF.

V gene TRBV29-1 combines with J gene TRBJ2-7; 7 bases map to TRBD2. Germline V lookup: CDR1 SQVTM, CDR2 ANQGSEA. This CDR3 spans 15 amino acids. The V segment lost 6 bases and the J segment 5 bases; nucleotides outside the gene matches: 16. The CDR3: CSVGGDYPSGNEQYF. The DNA of the CDR3 is TGCAGCGTGGGCGGGGACTACCCCTCCGGTAACGAGCAGTACTTC.

The CDR3 region is CASSFLGDGTDTQYF. The CDR3 bases are TGCGCCAGCAGCTTTTTAGGGGATGGCACAGATACGCAGTATTTT. The rearrangement uses TRBV5-1 and TRBJ2-3, with D perhaps matching TRBD1 (5 bases). The CDR3 contains 15 residues. Germline CDR1 is SGHRS and CDR2 is YFSETQ. V gave up 2 bases and J gave up 1 base, with 11 bases separating them.

This chain uses TRBV9 with TRBJ2-1; 11 bases are a match to TRBD1. Germline CDR1 and CDR2: SGDLS and YYNGEE. There are 16 residues in the CDR3. Germline trimming cut 0 bases from V and 7 bases from J; bases unmatched to any gene: 6. As DNA, the CDR3 is TGTGCCAGCAGCGTAGGACCGGACAGGGGGCTAAATGAGCAGTTCTTC. It codes for CASSVGPDRGLNEQFF. Filled out from reference TRBV9 and TRBJ2-1, the complete variable domain reads DSGVTQTPKHLITATGQRVTLRCSPRSGDLSVYWYQQSLDQGLQFLIQYYNGEERAKGNILERFSAQQFPDLHSELNLSSLELGDSALYFCASSVGPDRGLNEQFFGPGTRLTVL.

The rearrangement uses TRBV27 and TRBJ1-2; TRBD1 matches at 10 bases. CDR3 length: 14 residues. With 6 bases clipped from V and 5 bases from J, the junction kept 6 bases outside the gene matches. Per the germline V gene, CDR1 is MNHEY and CDR2 is SMNVEV (reference sequence). In DNA, the CDR3 is TGTGCCAGCAGCCGCGGACAGGGGGTTTATGGCTACACCTTC. It is translated as CASSRGQGVYGYTF.

The chain recombines TRBV2 with TRBJ1-2, with D possibly being TRBD1 (5 bases). Trimming shortened V by 9 bases and J by 8 bases, and 16 bases separated the two germline ends. The CDR3 length is 12 residues. In germline, CDR1 is SNHLY, CDR2 FYNNEI. In DNA, the CDR3 is TGTGCCAGGAAGGGACTGGTGGTAGGCTACACCTTC. Translating gives CARKGLVVGYTF.